The rows below give T cell receptor beta chains drawn from one sample of a study of T-cell reconstitution after alpha-beta-depleted transplantation in children. TCRdb re-called the PCR reads with MiXCR, one entry per CDR3 protein. The sample contains about a million distinct CDR3 sequences, roughly 29% of which appear only once. The sample here was PBMCs, mostly from graft donor cells, taken 360 days after TCRalphabeta/CD19-depleted stem cell transplant. The receptors originated from a boy younger than two who had a stem cell transplant for SCID, so the T cells may come from the graft donor. CDR3s include the opening cysteine and the closing phenylalanine or tryptophan. D genes are given only for firm matches. Clone size is given for some rows only: seen once, a few or many times, or a class if the clone is expanded.

-	-	TRBV5-5	TRBJ2-1	TGTGCCAGCAGCTTGGCCGCACCCGGGACAAAGTACAATGAGCAGTTCTTC	CASSLAAPGTKYNEQFF
-	-	TRBV7-2	TRBJ2-1	TGTGCCAGCAGCTTACAGCGGTGGCCCTCCAATGAGCAGTTCTTC	CASSLQRWPSNEQFF
-	few	TRBV10-3	TRBJ2-7	TGTGCCATCAGTGAGTCTAAGTACGAGCAGTACTTC	CAISESKYEQYF
-	-	TRBV10-3	TRBJ2-3	TGTGCCATCAGTGAGTCTGAATCACAGCCTTACACAGATACGCAGTATTTT	CAISESESQPYTDTQYF
TRBD2	-	TRBV19	TRBJ2-1	TGTGCCAGTAGCTCGCGGGGGGACCTGTGGGATGAGCAGTTCTTC	CASSSRGDLWDEQFF
-	many	TRBV5-1	TRBJ2-3	TGTGCCAGCAGCTTGGAACTGACAGATACGCAGTATTTT	CASSLELTDTQYF
-	few	TRBV20-1	TRBJ2-1	TGCAGTGCTAAACAATCATGGGGCTATTGGAATGAGCAGTTCTTC	CSAKQSWGYWNEQFF
TRBD1	few	TRBV24-1	TRBJ2-5	TGTGCCACCAGTGGGACAGGGGGCCAAGAGACCCAGTACTTC	CATSGTGGQETQYF
-	few	TRBV5-5	TRBJ2-5	TGTGCCAGCAGCTTGCTGGCGACAGTCCAAGAGACCCAGTACTTC	CASSLLATVQETQYF
-	-	TRBV6-1	TRBJ1-1	TGTGCCAGCACCCAGGGGCTGAACACTGAAGCTTTCTTT	CASTQGLNTEAFF
TRBD1	-	TRBV12-3/TRBV12-4	TRBJ2-6	TGTGCCAGCAGTAGGACAGGGCGGTTTGTCACTGGGGCCAACGTCCTGACTTTC	CASSRTGRFVTGANVLTF
-	-	TRBV20-1	TRBJ2-7	TGCAGTGCTAGACCCCACAGGACGACCTACGAGCAGTACTTC	CSARPHRTTYEQYF
-	few	TRBV20-1	TRBJ2-7	TGCAGTGCTACAAGGGACGGATACTACGAGCAGTACTTC	CSATRDGYYEQYF
TRBD2	-	TRBV29-1	TRBJ2-1	TGCAGCGCCGGACTAGGAGTAAGGAATGAGCAGTTCTTC	CSAGLGVRNEQFF
-	-	TRBV7-9	TRBJ2-3	TGTGCCAGCAGGGGGCCCTACGCCACAGATACGCAGTATTTT	CASRGPYATDTQYF
TRBD1	few	TRBV24-1	TRBJ2-1	TGTGCCACCAGCCCCGGACAGGGCCCCTGGGGTGAGCAGTTCTTC	CATSPGQGPWGEQFF
-	few	TRBV16	TRBJ2-7	TGTGCCAGCAGCCAATCGGGCCAGGGTGCAATCTACGAGCAGTACTTC	CASSQSGQGAIYEQYF
TRBD2	many	TRBV4-2	TRBJ2-5	TGTGCCAGCAGCCAAGACCTAGCGGGGGCCCAAGAGACCCAGTACTTC	CASSQDLAGAQETQYF
-	few	TRBV5-1	TRBJ1-2	TGCGCCAGCAGCTTGGGGGGCTCGAAGAACTATGGCTACACCTTC	CASSLGGSKNYGYTF
-	few	TRBV6-2/TRBV6-3	TRBJ2-1	TGTGCCAGCAGTTACTGGGGACTGGAGCAGTTCTTC	CASSYWGLEQFF
TRBD1	-	TRBV15	TRBJ1-1	TGTGCCACCAGCAGACTTTGGGGACAGGGGGTTAATCCTGAAGCTTTCTTT	CATSRLWGQGVNPEAFF
-	-	TRBV27	TRBJ2-1	TGTGCCAGCAGTCTGGGGAATCAATACAATGAGCAGTTCTTC	CASSLGNQYNEQFF
-	-	TRBV18	TRBJ1-2	TGTGCCAGCTCACCAATCCTGCGGGAAAGCCATGGCTACACCTTC	CASSPILRESHGYTF
-	-	TRBV7-2	TRBJ1-2	TGTGCCAGCAGCTCCACTCAGGGATATGGCTACACCTTC	CASSSTQGYGYTF
-	-	TRBV28	TRBJ2-1	TGTGCCAGCAGTTTAAGGGGGGGGAGGGTTGAGCAGTTCTTC	CASSLRGGRVEQFF
-	-	TRBV18	TRBJ2-3	TGTGCCAGCTCACCAGGGACTTACACAGATACGCAGTATTTT	CASSPGTYTDTQYF
-	few	TRBV6-5	TRBJ2-3	TGTGCCAGCAGTTACGATAAGCGGCCCACAGATACGCAGTATTTT	CASSYDKRPTDTQYF
-	-	TRBV24-1	TRBJ2-2	TGTGCCACCACGGCTCCGAACACCGGGGAGCTGTTTTTT	CATTAPNTGELFF
TRBD1	-	TRBV15	TRBJ2-7	TGTGCCACCAGCTTCCGGGACAGGGGCCCCTACGAGCAGTACTTC	CATSFRDRGPYEQYF